These 28 T cell receptor beta chains share one sample of origin, sequenced in a study of identical twins. Via MiXCR, TCRdb re-called the 5' RACE reads, giving one row per CDR3 protein. The table lists around 1.7 million distinct CDR3 sequences, about 32% of them singletons. The sample consisted of cord blood. These receptors were collected from a newborn girl in good health.

The V gene is TRBV29-1, the J gene TRBJ1-5, with 9 bases matching TRBD1. This CDR3 has 13 amino acids. V trimming: 6 bases; J trimming: 4 bases; junction bases outside the gene matches: 4. CDR1 is SQVTM and CDR2 is ANQGSEA in the germline V gene. CDR3 loop: CSVGTGRNQPQHF. CDR3 coding DNA: TGCAGCGTCGGGACAGGGCGTAATCAGCCCCAGCATTTT.

The chain couples TRBV6-5 to TRBJ2-1, with D possibly being TRBD2 (6 bases). Germline CDR1 MNHEY, CDR2 SVGAGI. This CDR3 comprises 12 residues. The V gene lost 3 bases and the J gene lost 9 bases, with 9 bases spanning the gap. The CDR3 coding sequence is TGTGCCAGCAGTTATGGGACTGTTGAGCAGTTCTTC. Translation: CASSYGTVEQFF.

This clonotype was counted between two and nine times. V is TRBV6-1 and J is TRBJ2-7; 10 bases are shared with TRBD2. With 6 bases clipped from V and 1 base from J, the junction kept 9 bases outside the gene matches. Per the germline V gene, CDR1 is MNHNS and CDR2 is SASEGT. The CDR3 is made up of 16 amino acids. The CDR3 nucleotides read TGTGCCAGCAGACGGGAAACTAGCGGGACATCCTACGAGCAGTACTTC. Encoded protein: CASRRETSGTSYEQYF.

This clonotype was seen a few times. One junction end does not reproduce the germline sequence, and a read error may be involved. V and J are TRBV7-7 and TRBJ2-7, with 8 bases matching TRBD2. CDR1 is SSHAT, CDR2 FNYEAQ, per germline (reference sequence). The CDR3 contains 13 residues. The CDR3 sequence: CASSMGLAYEQYF. The CDR3 DNA follows: TGTGCTAGCAGCATGGGACTAGCCTACGAGCAGTACTTC.

As concerns this clonotype: A much larger clone lies one base from this, so it may be a read error. This chain uses TRBV12-3 or TRBV12-4 with TRBJ2-7; possibly TRBD1 for D (6 bases). This CDR3 has 12 residues. V lost 7 bases and J 7 bases, leaving 14 bases between the germline ends. Written as DNA, the CDR3 is TGTGCCAGCACCCAACAGGGACATGAGCAGTACTTC. It yields the protein CASTQQGHEQYF.

The V gene is TRBV27, the J gene TRBJ2-4; 9 bases fit TRBD2. With the DNA end fitting TRBJ2-7 better, the J assignment may be wrong. The germline V gene has CDR1 MNHEY and CDR2 SMNVEV (reference sequence). This CDR3 has 17 residues. The CDR3, as DNA: TGTGCCAGCAGTACCCTCAGGCGGGAGGGCCCTGCCTACGAGCAGTACTTC. Its translation: CASSTLRREGPAYEQYF.

Turning to this clonotype: Its ends do not fully match the called genes, so a read error is possible. J is TRBJ1-2 and V is TRBV4-2; D remains unclear. CDR3 length equals 14 residues. Germline lookup yields CDR1 LGHNA and CDR2 YNFKEQ. The CDR3 region is CACSQEEGIGGYTF. In nucleotides, the CDR3 is TGTGCCTGCAGCCAAGAAGAGGGAATAGGTGGCTACACCTTC.

The chain carries TRBV5-1 and TRBJ1-4; weak D call: TRBD1 (5 bases). Deletions cut 1 base from V and 5 bases from J, with 12 bases between. In germline, CDR1 is SGHRS, CDR2 YFSETQ. This CDR3 has 15 residues. CDR3 nucleotides: TGCGCCAGCAGCTTGTTAATGGGGCCGAATGAAAAACTGTTTTTT. Its protein is CASSLLMGPNEKLFF.

This clonotype appeared a few times. The genes are TRBV12-3 or TRBV12-4 and TRBJ2-3, with a tentative D call TRBD1 (5 bases). The CDR3 extends over 14 amino acids. Trimming took 8 bases from V and 8 from J, leaving 20 bases between them. The CDR3 protein is CASGTASRGGTQYF. The CDR3 DNA is TGTGCCAGCGGAACGGCGAGTAGGGGTGGTACGCAGTATTTT.

The chain links TRBV10-3 to TRBJ2-7; no firm D call. This CDR3 is 13 amino acids long. CDR1 is ENHRY and CDR2 is SYGVKD in the germline V gene. V was shortened by 11 bases and J by 2 bases, with 16 bases between the two germline ends. CDR3 sequence reads: CAALDTGTYEQYF. CDR3 DNA: TGTGCCGCCCTCGACACGGGTACCTACGAGCAGTACTTC.

This chain uses TRBV12-3 or TRBV12-4 with TRBJ2-1; D may be TRBD1 or TRBD2 (5 bases each). This CDR3 has 15 amino acids. Trimming cost V 6 bases and J 2 bases, with 14 bases left between them. CDR3 region: CASSEPGRAYNEQFF. CDR3 DNA: TGTGCCAGCAGCGAACCGGGACGGGCCTACAATGAGCAGTTCTTC.

This clonotype occurred a few times. The chain carries TRBV7-2 and TRBJ2-1; 9 nucleotides line up with TRBD2. This CDR3 has 14 amino acids. The ends lost 0 bases at V and 8 bases at J; junction bases unmatched: 2. The germline V gene has CDR1 SGHTA and CDR2 FQGNSA. Here the CDR3 reads CASSLASGGYEQFF. The CDR3 coding sequence is TGTGCCAGCAGCTTAGCTAGCGGGGGATATGAGCAGTTCTTC. The whole variable domain, remainder taken from reference TRBV7-2 and TRBJ2-1, is GAGVSQSPSNKVTEKGKDVELRCDPISGHTALYWYRQSLGQGLEFLIYFQGNSAPDKSGLPSDRFSAERTGGSVSTLTIQRTQQEDSAVYLCASSLASGGYEQFFGPGTRLTVL.

The chain recombines TRBV7-2 with TRBJ1-2; possibly TRBD1 for D (6 bases). The V end lost 7 bases, the J end lost 2 bases, and 14 bases lay between the germline ends. CDR1 and CDR2 (germline): SGHTA, FQGNSA. The CDR3 loop spans 14 amino acids. CDR3 DNA: TGTGCCAGCACCTCAGGGGTGCCGAACTATGGCTACACCTTC. It specifies CASTSGVPNYGYTF. Combining the CDR3 with reference TRBV7-2 and TRBJ1-2 gives the whole variable domain GAGVSQSPSNKVTEKGKDVELRCDPISGHTALYWYRQSLGQGLEFLIYFQGNSAPDKSGLPSDRFSAERTGGSVSTLTIQRTQQEDSAVYLCASTSGVPNYGYTFGSGTRLTVV.

The sample holds many counts of this clonotype. The J gene is TRBJ1-4, the V gene TRBV29-1; no reliable D call. CDR1 and CDR2 (germline): SQVTM, ANQGSEA. Trimming took off 7 bases at V and 4 bases at J, with 10 bases between the two ends. This CDR3 is built from 12 residues. The CDR3 loop reads CSAGGSNEKLFF. The CDR3 DNA is TGCAGCGCCGGCGGGAGTAATGAAAAACTGTTTTTT.

The rearrangement links TRBV12-3 or TRBV12-4 to TRBJ2-1, with a tentative D call TRBD2 (6 bases). The CDR3 contains 15 residues. The germline V and J ends were trimmed by 3 bases and 2 bases, with 11 bases remaining between them. The CDR3 DNA reads as TGTGCCAGCAGTTTCGGAGGGTACGCCTACAATGAGCAGTTCTTC. This codes for CASSFGGYAYNEQFF.

The V call is TRBV6-1, the J call TRBJ1-4, with TRBD1 as a possible D gene (5 bases). The CDR3 sequence is 14 residues long. Per the germline V gene, CDR1 is MNHNS and CDR2 is SASEGT. Trimming removed 4 bases from V and 8 bases from J, with 14 bases in between. The CDR3 loop reads CASSVLWGIEKLFF. CDR3 sequence (DNA): TGTGCCAGCAGTGTTCTGTGGGGGATCGAAAAACTGTTTTTT.

This clonotype was detected a few times. The chain joins TRBV21-1 to TRBJ2-1; the table's D call TRBD1 went unverified against the DNA. TRBV21-1 is termed a pseudogene. The CDR3 runs 15 residues. CDR3 in DNA: TGTGCCAGCAGCAATTTTACGCAGGGTTTGAATGAGCAGTTCTTC. This sequence encodes CASSNFTQGLNEQFF.

The V gene is TRBV21-1, the J gene TRBJ2-1; TRBD2, the D gene given by the table, was not confirmed from the DNA. TRBV21-1 is marked as a pseudogene. The length of the CDR3 is 16 residues. The CDR3 loop is CASSKNSGSSYNEQFF. In DNA, the CDR3 is TGTGCCAGCAGCAAAAATAGCGGGAGCTCCTACAATGAGCAGTTCTTC.

The rearrangement links TRBV7-6 to TRBJ2-1; D remains ambiguous. V was pared by 2 bases and J by 6 bases, with 11 bases between. CDR3 length: 14 residues. Germline V CDR1 and CDR2: SGHVS, FNYEAQ. The CDR3 DNA is TGTGCCAGCAGCTTATGGTATAGCATCAATGAGCAGTTCTTC. It codes for CASSLWYSINEQFF.

This clonotype has more than one count but fewer than ten. The chain couples TRBV2 to TRBJ2-3; D not resolved. This CDR3 has 14 amino acids. Per germline, CDR1 SNHLY and CDR2 FYNNEI. V shed 3 bases and J shed 0 bases, with 7 bases lying between them. CDR3 sequence reads: CASSEAVSTDTQYF. DNA for the CDR3: TGTGCCAGCAGTGAGGCAGTGAGCACAGATACGCAGTATTTT.

The chain recombines TRBV20-1 with TRBJ2-3; TRBD2 matches 8 bases. The CDR3 extends over 14 amino acids. CDR1 and CDR2 (germline): DFQATT, SNEGSKA (reference sequence). V shed 6 bases and J 2 bases; nucleotides not matched to a gene: 7. This chain's CDR3 is CSAPASGLTDTQYF. DNA of the CDR3: TGCAGTGCCCCTGCTAGCGGGCTCACAGATACGCAGTATTTT.

This clonotype was observed a handful of times. The chain is built from TRBV5-1 and TRBJ1-2, with 7 bases matching TRBD1. The CDR3 covers 12 residues. Trimming removed 5 bases from V and 13 bases from J; junction bases left unmatched: 11. Germline loops: CDR1 SGHRS, CDR2 YFSETQ. The CDR3: CASRQRQGRSTF. CDR3 DNA sequence: TGCGCCAGCAGGCAACGACAGGGAAGGAGCACCTTC.

Points on this clonotype: At one end, the junction sequence differs from germline, possibly due to a read error. The chain has TRBV6-1 and TRBJ2-7; D is uncertain. The tail of the sequence fits TRBJ2-5 better, so the J call may be wrong. This CDR3 spans 12 amino acids. The germline CDR1 and CDR2 sequences are MNHNS and SASEGT. The DNA for the CDR3 is TGTGCCAGCAGTCAAGCCGCTTCGACCCAGTACTTC. Encoded protein: CASSQAASTQYF.

This clonotype was recorded a few times. The chain combines TRBV24-1 with TRBJ2-2; tentative D call: TRBD1 (5 bases). The CDR3 is 15 residues long. V was clipped by 1 base and J by 5 bases, with 10 bases between them. The germline V gene encodes CDR1 KGHDR and CDR2 SFDVKD. CDR3 amino acids: CATSDFDRKTGELFF. The CDR3 DNA follows: TGTGCCACCAGTGATTTCGACAGAAAGACCGGGGAGCTGTTTTTT.

This sequence joins TRBV12-3 or TRBV12-4 and TRBJ2-1; a weak D match, TRBD2 (6 bases). With the DNA end fitting TRBJ2-7 better, the J assignment may be wrong. This CDR3 region has 15 residues. CDR3 in DNA: TGTGCCAGCAGTTTTTTACGGGACTCCTACAATGAGCAGTACTTC. This encodes CASSFLRDSYNEQYF.

This clonotype turned up a few times. The rearrangement joins TRBV10-3 to TRBJ2-5; 9 nucleotides agree with TRBD2. The trim removed 4 bases at V and 11 bases at J, leaving 14 bases unmatched. This CDR3 contains 15 residues. Germline CDR1 ENHRY, CDR2 SYGVKD. The CDR3 loop reads CAISVEIAGAYEQYF. For the CDR3, the DNA is TGTGCCATCAGTGTCGAAATAGCGGGAGCCTATGAGCAGTACTTC.

This clonotype came up a few times. The chain recombines TRBV7-9 with TRBJ1-1; possible D gene TRBD1, 5 bases. CDR1 and CDR2 from the germline V gene are SEHNR and FQNEAQ (reference sequence). The length of the CDR3 is 14 residues. The V gene lost 1 base and the J gene lost 4 bases, with 10 bases spanning the gap. CDR3 coding DNA: TGTGCCAGCAGCTTAGAGGGGCGCGCCACTGAAGCTTTCTTT. It yields the protein CASSLEGRATEAFF.

This clonotype was detected ten times or more. The chain combines TRBV20-1 with TRBJ2-1; the D gene is possibly TRBD2 (5 bases). V lost 5 bases, J lost 12 bases, and 17 bases lay in between. This CDR3 is 12 amino acids long. Per the germline V gene, CDR1 is DFQATT and CDR2 is SNEGSKA (reference sequence). This CDR3 is CSADPFGGSQFF. As DNA, the CDR3 is TGCAGTGCTGACCCTTTTGGCGGGTCGCAGTTCTTC.